The entry below describes one TCR beta chain. This record belongs to a study of T cell changes during pregnancy in multiple sclerosis. CDR1 is PRHDT, CDR2 FYEKMQ, per germline (reference sequence). This CDR3 is 17 amino acids long. V lost 4 bases, J lost 3 bases, and 21 bases lay in between. The data were produced by immunoSEQ multiplex PCR, yet TCRdb's version contains in-frame clones alone and is incomplete. There are tens of thousands of clones in the sample; roughly 90% occur only once, and 13% lies in the top ten. The material sequenced was CD8+ T cells from peripheral blood mononuclear cells, taken in the first trimester of pregnancy. This receptor was taken from a female donor with multiple sclerosis, enrolled in a pregnancy study. V is TRBV13 and J is TRBJ1-2; the D gene is possibly TRBD1 (5 bases). The CDR3 sequence: CASSSLPTVLWDYGYTF. In nucleotides, the CDR3 is TGTGCCAGCAGCTCACTTCCGACAGTACTATGGGACTATGGCTACACCTTC.